This passage covers 3 T cell receptor beta chains from one sample sequenced in a study of T cell repertoires in cytomegalovirus infection. No antigen has been identified for these receptors. In TCRdb, the reads were re-called with MiXCR into one record per CDR3 protein. The sample holds roughly 920,000 distinct CDR3 sequences, roughly 31% seen once. Material: cultured CD8+ T cells from PBMCs, obtained from culture after CMV antigen stimulation. The origin of the receptors is a human donor in good health (CMV status not recorded). Some clones in this sample may be carry-over from other donors' samples.

As regards this clonotype: A much larger clonotype is one base distant, so this may be a read error. This chain connects TRBV7-6 to TRBJ2-2, with TRBD1 matching 7 bases. The CDR3 sequence is 14 residues long. V shed 7 bases, J shed 4 bases, and the junction held 6 bases outside the gene matches. CDR1 is SGHVS, CDR2 FNYEAQ, per germline. The CDR3: CASTTGTSTGELFF. DNA of the CDR3: TGTGCCAGCACGACAGGGACGTCCACCGGGGAGCTGTTTTTT.

The chain couples TRBV7-9 to TRBJ2-5; no definite D call. Per germline, CDR1 SEHNR and CDR2 FQNEAQ (reference sequence). The CDR3 length is 12 residues. Trimming left V 3 bases short and J 5 bases short, with 7 bases between. CDR3 region: CASSFSLETQYF. CDR3 nucleotides: TGTGCCAGCAGCTTCAGTTTGGAGACCCAGTACTTC.

J is TRBJ2-3 and V is TRBV28; 8 nucleotides line up with TRBD2. The CDR3 runs to 16 residues. The V gene's germline CDR1 is MDHEN and CDR2 SYDVKM. V dropped 11 bases and J dropped 2; count of bases not matched to a gene: 15. CDR3: CAGRGGGPLSTDTQYF. DNA of the CDR3: TGTGCCGGTCGGGGGGGGGGGCCTTTGTCCACAGATACGCAGTATTTT.